The entry below gives a single T cell receptor (beta chain) sequence along with its context. Ten or more counts support this clonotype. Its antigen has not been determined. No clone much larger than this one lies a single base away; base qualities are absent. The CDR3 runs 15 residues from the cysteine to the phenylalanine. CDR3 DNA only is kept here, 45 bases in frame from base 1. After removal of 4 bases from V and 4 bases from J, the junction retains 10 bases not matched to a gene. CDR1 and CDR2, per the germline V gene, are LGHNA and YSLEER. Every donor was a healthy Caucasian. The twin cohort consisted of three pairs of female monozygotic twins, all aged about 18 to 30 years. Positive isolation kits from Invitrogen were used to isolate the CD4+ and CD8+ T cell populations. This specimen belongs to a study of identical twins (TCRdb year 2016). Looking at the study overall: TCR alpha and beta repertoires from monozygotic twins, unrelated adults of various ages and cord blood were deep-sequenced to test whether fetal clonotypes persist. To rule out contamination, the twin experiments were replicated at different times with different library preparation protocols. General conclusions and limits of the study: Compared with coincidental sharing between unrelated individuals, out-of-frame TCR alpha sequences shared between twins showed an excess of sequences with low generation probability. Zero-insertion analyses could be partly confounded by invariant T cells such as MAIT and iNKT, although diverse VJ usage argued against such confounding for most clonotypes. The excess sharing between twins in beta out-of-frame sequences was weaker because fewer shared sequences reduced the signal-to-noise ratio. Fewer insertions were carried by abundant cord blood beta clonotypes, a similar but weaker trend appeared in young adult naive repertoires, and no such trend appeared in memory repertoires. In monozygotic twins, out-of-frame TCR alpha sharing was systematically underestimated by recombination models, although the models agreed with sharing between unrelated individuals. Because the same donors could not be followed over many years, the conclusions relied on cross-sectional statistical analysis.

Library preparation was by 5' RACE. Sequenced using an Illumina HiSeq 2000. A universal primer binding site was added through template switching, and the final cDNA carried a unique molecular identifier so that TCR cDNA molecules could be counted accurately. Specific primers in the conserved constant-segment region were used to synthesize first-strand cDNA for TCR alpha and beta chains. To control for contamination, every cDNA library was double barcoded, receiving both a SMART-Mk sample barcode and Illumina barcodes. TruSeq adapter sequences and Illumina sample barcodes were added in two successive PCR steps. The Illumina HiSeq platform was used with custom primers to sequence TCR alpha and beta cDNA libraries. The source study handled its data this way. MiGEC processed the raw reads to extract unique molecular identifiers, while MiXCR was used to determine the CDR3 positions. Recombination models were inferred per individual with the repgenHMM and IGoR tools using an EM algorithm. The analysis of shared clonotypes was done with the tcR package in R, with sharing normalized by the product of cloneset sizes. To study raw recombination free of thymic and clonal selection effects, out-of-frame nonproductive sequences were analyzed. TCRdb ran its own pipeline on the public reads, namely fastp trimming at Q25 and MiXCR clone calling, and kept in-frame beta chains. When rows share a CDR3 protein, they turn into one entry using the most common DNA and genes. TCRdb, rather than the study authors, made the V and J calls. The sample profile shows under 350,000 distinct CDR3 sequences; more than 8% of them were found once. Approximately 6.5% of the sample comes from the top ten.

Another study also made use of these data, one on yellow fever vaccine responses in identical twins. The second investigation adds: The T cell response to vaccination in identical twins was reported by the authors to appear partly convergent and partly personalized. In identical twins, the study followed T cell clones that responded to the vaccine with precision.

The V and J segments used are TRBV4-3 and TRBJ2-7; the central 7 bases match TRBD1. The source is a woman between 18 and 29 years old in good health. The sample taken for sequencing was CD8+ T cells sorted from blood. The CDR3 reads CASSPGRQGSYEQYF. In nucleotide form, the sequence is TGCGCCAGCAGCCCGGGGAGACAGGGAAGTTACGAGCAGTACTTC.